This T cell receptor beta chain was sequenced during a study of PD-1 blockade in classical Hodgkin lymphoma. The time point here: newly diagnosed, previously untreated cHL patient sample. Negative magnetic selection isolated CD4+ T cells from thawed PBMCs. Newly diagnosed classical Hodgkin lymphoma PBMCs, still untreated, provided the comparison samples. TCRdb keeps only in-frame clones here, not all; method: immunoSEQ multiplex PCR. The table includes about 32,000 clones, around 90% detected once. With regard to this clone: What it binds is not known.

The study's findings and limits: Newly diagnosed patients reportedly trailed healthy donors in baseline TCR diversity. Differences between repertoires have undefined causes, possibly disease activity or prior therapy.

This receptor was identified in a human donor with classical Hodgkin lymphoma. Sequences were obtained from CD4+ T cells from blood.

The CDR3 DNA reads TGTGCCAGCAGCTTCGGACAGAACTATGGCTACACCTTC. It translates to CASSFGQNYGYTF. V usage is TRBV11-2 and J usage is TRBJ1-2; perhaps TRBD1 as D (6 bases). The germline V gene encodes CDR1 SGHAT and CDR2 FQNNGV. V was cut by 3 bases and J by 2 bases, with 7 bases left in between. The CDR3 runs to 13 residues.